This TCR beta chain was documented in a study of OX40 agonist ivuxolimab in advanced cancers. Study-wide context: Patients were under 90% male with ages roughly 20 to 85, mean approximately 55.

The CDR3 spans 13 residues. From germline, CDR1 is LNHNV and CDR2 YYDKDF (reference sequence). Trimming removed 8 bases from V and 3 bases from J, with 14 bases in between. Clones were read by immunoSEQ multiplex PCR, and TCRdb kept only the in-frame ones, dropping some. The data hold 65,000 to 75,000 clones, with around 87% observed a single time. This TCR was recovered from an adult with an advanced solid tumor such as melanoma, head and neck, liver or kidney cancer. The chain joins TRBV15 to TRBJ2-7, with D maybe TRBD2 (5 bases). Sequencing used CD4+ or CD8+ T cells sorted from blood, obtained in a trial of the OX40 agonist ivuxolimab. The chain's CDR3 is CATVAGRGYEQYF. The CDR3, as DNA: TGTGCCACCGTTGCGGGCAGAGGCTACGAGCAGTACTTC.